This TCR beta chain came from a study of blood T cell repertoires in COVID-19. The CDR3 covers 16 residues. V was cut by 5 bases and J by 4 bases, with 17 bases left in between. Germline V gene lookup returns CDR1 SSHAT and CDR2 FNYEAQ (reference sequence). TCRdb's table, derived via immunoSEQ multiplex PCR, lists solely in-frame clones and lacks some. The sample consists of 110,000 to 150,000 clones, roughly 84% of them appearing once. The TCR sequence derives from a man in his forties or fifties with acute COVID-19. The sequenced sample was PBMCs or T cells enriched from blood (not recorded which). V and J are TRBV7-7 and TRBJ2-2, with D possibly matching TRBD1 (6 bases). The CDR3 spells CASSPSSGVGTGELFF. CDR3 nucleotide sequence: TGTGCCAGCAGCCCCTCATCAGGGGTGGGCACCGGGGAGCTGTTTTTT.